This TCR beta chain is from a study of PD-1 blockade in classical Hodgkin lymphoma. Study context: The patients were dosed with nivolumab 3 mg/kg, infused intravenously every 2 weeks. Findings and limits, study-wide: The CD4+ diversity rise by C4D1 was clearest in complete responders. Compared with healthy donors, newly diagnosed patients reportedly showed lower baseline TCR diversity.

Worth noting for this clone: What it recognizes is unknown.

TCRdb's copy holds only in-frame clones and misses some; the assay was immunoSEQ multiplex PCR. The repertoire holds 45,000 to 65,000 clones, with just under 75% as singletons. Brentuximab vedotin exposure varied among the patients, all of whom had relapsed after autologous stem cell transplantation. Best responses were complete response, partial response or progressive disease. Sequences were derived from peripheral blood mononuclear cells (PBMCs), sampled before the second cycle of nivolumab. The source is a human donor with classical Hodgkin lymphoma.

CDR3 DNA sequence: TGTGCCACCGCGGACAGGGCCCCAGATACGCAGTATTTT. This translates into CATADRAPDTQYF. The chain links TRBV19 to TRBJ2-3, with TRBD1 matching over 8 bases. V shed 10 bases and J 4 bases; nucleotides not matched to a gene: 7. Germline loops: CDR1 LNHDA, CDR2 SQIVND (reference sequence). The CDR3 spans 13 residues. The full variable domain, rest sourced from reference TRBV19 and TRBJ2-3, is DGGITQSPKYLFRKEGQNVTLSCEQNLNHDAMYWYRQDPGQGLRLIYYSQIVNDFQKGDIAEGYSVSREKKESFPLTVTSAQKNPTAFYLCATADRAPDTQYFGPGTRLTVL.